These 32 T cell receptor beta chains share one sample of origin, sequenced in a study of blood T cells in healthy people across ages. The authors ran a second PCR of about 6 to 12 cycles using a sample-barcoded 5' primer and a J-beta primer mix. TCRdb reprocessed the 5' RACE reads with MiXCR, giving one entry per CDR3 protein. The sample consists of about 2 million distinct CDR3 sequences, just under 50% of them appearing once. The sequencing sample was made of blood. The receptor source for this set is a woman in her thirties or forties in good health.

V gene TRBV27 combines with J gene TRBJ2-5; 8 bases are shared with TRBD1. V shed 7 bases and J 4 bases; nucleotides not matched to a gene: 14. The CDR3 has 16 amino acids. Per the germline V gene, CDR1 is MNHEY and CDR2 is SMNVEV (reference sequence). The DNA of the CDR3 is TGTGCCAGCACCCGACTGGGCAGGGGGCAAAGAGAGACCCAGTACTTC. Protein product: CASTRLGRGQRETQYF.

The chain employs TRBV7-2 and TRBJ2-7; possible D gene TRBD2, 7 bases. Trimming took 5 bases from V and 4 from J, leaving 18 bases between them. CDR1 SGHTA and CDR2 FQGNSA come from the germline V gene. This CDR3 spans 15 amino acids. CDR3 coding DNA: TGTGCCAGCAGCCCCGAGGGGGGGGCGGCTTACGAGCAGTACTTC. Translation gives CASSPEGGAAYEQYF.

The chain combines TRBV5-1 with TRBJ2-7, with a weak D call TRBD1 (5 bases). The CDR3 runs 14 residues. Germline V gene lookup returns CDR1 SGHRS and CDR2 YFSETQ. V lost 5 bases and J 12 bases, leaving 24 bases between the germline ends. CDR3 coding DNA: TGCGCCAGCAGTAAATCAGGGAATCAAGAGACCCGGTACTTC. It encodes CASSKSGNQETRYF. Drawing the rest from reference TRBV5-1 and TRBJ2-7, the complete variable domain is KAGVTQTPRYLIKTRGQQVTLSCSPISGHRSVSWYQQTPGQGLQFLFEYFSETQRNKGNFPGRFSGRQFSNSRSEMNVSTLELGDSALYLCASSKSGNQETRYFGPGTRLTVT.

In this sample, this clonotype turned up a few times. The chain employs TRBV2 and TRBJ1-4, with D unclear. This CDR3 is built from 16 residues. V was cut by 4 bases and J by 2 bases, with 14 bases left in between. The germline CDR1 and CDR2 sequences are SNHLY and FYNNEI. In DNA, the CDR3 is TGTGCCAGCAGTGGGCTGGGTTGGGCGACTAATGAAAAACTGTTTTTT. It codes for CASSGLGWATNEKLFF.

This clonotype was recorded a few times. The chain joins TRBV4-3 to TRBJ1-4; D unclear. Trimming stripped 3 bases from V and 4 bases from J, with 12 bases between. Germline V gene sequence: CDR1 LGHNA, CDR2 YSLEER. The CDR3 consists of 15 residues. For the CDR3, the DNA is TGCGCCAGCAGCCATCTCCCTCGGGGTAATGAAAAACTGTTTTTT. The encoded protein is CASSHLPRGNEKLFF.

J is TRBJ2-3 and V is TRBV5-1; perhaps D is TRBD1 or TRBD2 (6 bases each). V lost 5 bases and J lost 6, with 16 bases in between. Per the germline V gene, CDR1 is SGHRS and CDR2 is YFSETQ. The CDR3 runs 14 residues. The CDR3 bases are TGCGCCAGCAGGGTGGCAGGGGAGGTCGATACGCAGTATTTT. Protein sequence: CASRVAGEVDTQYF.

This clonotype was seen more than once but under ten times. The junction departs from the called germline gene at one end, perhaps through a read error. CDR3: CASSLGGIGYGYTF. For the CDR3, the DNA is TGCGCCAGCAGCTTGGGAGGGATCGGCTATGGCTACACCTTC. The chain links TRBV28 to TRBJ1-2; D unresolved. The germline CDR1 and CDR2 sequences are MDHEN and SYDVKM. The CDR3 consists of 14 residues.

The chain is built from TRBV20-1 and TRBJ1-2; no clear D. This CDR3 is built from 14 residues. Germline V gene sequence: CDR1 DFQATT, CDR2 SNEGSKA (reference sequence). The V and J ends lost 5 bases and 4 bases respectively, with 17 bases between them. CDR3 in DNA: TGCAGTGCTCTATACAGTGCCCCGGGCTATGGCTACACCTTC. Translated: CSALYSAPGYGYTF.

This chain uses TRBV6-6 with TRBJ1-5; TRBD1 aligns across 7 bases. V was pared by 7 bases and J by 1 base, with 10 bases of the junction left unmatched. The length of the CDR3 is 16 residues. Germline values: CDR1 MNHNY, CDR2 SVGAGI (reference sequence). CDR3 region: CASIGTATLSNQPQHF. CDR3 sequence (DNA): TGTGCCAGCATCGGGACAGCGACTCTAAGCAATCAGCCCCAGCATTTT.

The genes are TRBV2 and TRBJ1-2, with D maybe TRBD1 (5 bases). This CDR3 region has 14 residues. CDR1 and CDR2 (germline): SNHLY, FYNNEI. The germline V and J ends were trimmed by 3 bases and 4 bases, with 12 bases remaining between them. The CDR3 loop is CASSDLGAVYGYTF. In DNA form, the CDR3 reads TGTGCCAGCAGTGACCTAGGGGCTGTCTATGGCTACACCTTC.

The chain combines TRBV27 with TRBJ2-3; TRBD2 matches at 13 bases. V gave up 4 bases and J gave up 4 bases; unmatched junction bases: 5. The CDR3 has 16 amino acids. Germline CDR1 and CDR2: MNHEY and SMNVEV (reference sequence). In DNA form, the CDR3 reads TGTGCCAGCAGTTCACCCGGACTAGCGGGGGCAGATACGCAGTATTTT. It translates to CASSSPGLAGADTQYF.

The rearrangement joins TRBV27 to TRBJ1-1; D is uncertain. V shed 5 bases and J shed 1 base, with 11 bases lying between them. Germline lookup yields CDR1 MNHEY and CDR2 SMNVEV (reference sequence). The CDR3 has 14 residues. CDR3 loop: CASSPRSPNTEAFF. The CDR3 nucleotides are TGTGCCAGCAGTCCAAGGTCCCCGAACACTGAAGCTTTCTTT.

The chain joins TRBV29-1 to TRBJ1-2; possibly TRBD1 for D (5 bases). Trimming took off 6 bases at V and 7 bases at J, with 6 bases between the two ends. The CDR3 covers 9 residues. Germline V CDR1 and CDR2: SQVTM, ANQGSEA. The DNA of the CDR3 is TGCAGCGTCGGGGCTGGCTACACCTTC. Its translation: CSVGAGYTF.

Note on this clonotype: This may come from a read error, since a much larger clone is one base off. The chain employs TRBV6-6 and TRBJ2-4; the match to TRBD1 covers 11 bases. CDR1 MNHNY and CDR2 SVGAGI come from the germline V gene (reference sequence). The CDR3 sequence is 16 residues long. CDR3 loop: CACSRTGGVAKNIQYF. CDR3 in DNA: TGTGCCTGCAGCCGGACAGGGGGCGTTGCCAAAAACATTCAGTACTTC.

The chain combines TRBV7-2 with TRBJ2-7, with D perhaps TRBD1 (5 bases). Looked up from germline, CDR1 is SGHTA and CDR2 is FQGNSA. V gave up 1 base and J gave up 2 bases, with 15 bases separating them. The CDR3 is 16 amino acids. The DNA for the CDR3 is TGTGCCAGCAGCTTAGTTTGGAGCAGGGTCCCCTACGAGCAGTACTTC. It is translated as CASSLVWSRVPYEQYF.

This clonotype is a singleton in its sample. The V and J genes are TRBV3-1 and TRBJ2-7; D call uncertain. Germline V lookup: CDR1 LGHDT, CDR2 YNNKEL (reference sequence). Trimming removed 3 bases at V and 5 bases at J, with 14 bases between. This CDR3 has 14 residues. This CDR3 reads CASSQGPAFDEQYF. The CDR3 coding sequence is TGTGCCAGCAGCCAGGGCCCAGCGTTCGACGAGCAGTACTTC.

This clonotype turned up a few times. A much larger clone is a single base away; this may be a read error. CDR3 in amino acids: CASRLGLAKNIQYF. In DNA, the CDR3 is TGTGCCAGCAGGTTAGGACTAGCCAAAAACATTCAGTACTTC. The V and J genes are TRBV13 and TRBJ2-4; TRBD2 is a possible D gene (5 bases). Germline V CDR1 and CDR2: PRHDT, FYEKMQ (reference sequence). This CDR3 contains 14 residues. Supplemented by reference TRBV13 and TRBJ2-4, the full variable domain reads AAGVIQSPRHLIKEKRETATLKCYPIPRHDTVYWYQQGPGQDPQFLISFYEKMQSDKGSIPDRFSAQQFSDYHSELNMSSLELGDSALYFCASRLGLAKNIQYFGAGTRLSVL.

The chain is built from TRBV4-2 and TRBJ2-3; 7 bases agree with TRBD1. Trimming took 0 bases from V and 1 from J; bases not matched to a gene: 10. This CDR3 is 18 amino acids long. Germline loops: CDR1 LGHNA, CDR2 YNFKEQ. The CDR3 DNA reads as TGTGCCAGCAGCCAAGAGGCGACCCGGACAGGCGGCACAGATACGCAGTATTTT. Translation gives CASSQEATRTGGTDTQYF.

This clonotype was found many times. This chain uses TRBV12-3 or TRBV12-4 with TRBJ2-5; 9 bases map to TRBD2. V shed 5 bases and J 5 bases; nucleotides not matched to a gene: 12. The length of the CDR3 is 16 residues. The chain's CDR3 is CASSTLAGGLGETQYF. The CDR3 nucleotides are TGTGCCAGCAGTACTCTGGCGGGGGGGCTCGGGGAGACCCAGTACTTC.

CDR3 DNA: TGTGCCAGCCGTAGGGACAATTCACCCCTCCACTTT. Encoded protein: CASRRDNSPLHF. V is TRBV6-6 and J is TRBJ1-6; perhaps TRBD1 as D (5 bases). The CDR3 spans 12 residues. Germline V gene data show CDR1 as MNHNY and CDR2 as SVGAGI (reference sequence). The V end lost 8 bases, the J end lost 7 bases, and 9 bases lay between the germline ends.

In this sample, this clonotype turned up a few times. The chain recombines TRBV7-6 with TRBJ2-7; D is undetermined. Trimming shortened V by 1 base and J by 7 bases, and 20 bases separated the two germline ends. The germline gives CDR1 SGHVS, CDR2 FNYEAQ. The CDR3 loop spans 16 amino acids. CDR3 sequence reads: CASSLVAGSTTHEQYF. CDR3 nucleotide sequence: TGTGCCAGCAGCTTAGTAGCAGGCTCCACAACGCATGAGCAGTACTTC.

The sample holds a few counts of this clonotype. The chain uses TRBV7-8 and TRBJ2-5, with a possible D match to TRBD1 (5 bases). V shed 2 bases and J shed 7 bases, with 14 bases lying between them. The length of the CDR3 is 14 residues. Germline CDR1 and CDR2: SGHVS and FQNEAQ. CDR3 DNA: TGTGCCAGCAGCTTATCCCCAGATACAGGGACCCAGTACTTC. Its translation is CASSLSPDTGTQYF.

This sequence joins TRBV20-1 and TRBJ2-1; 9 nucleotides agree with TRBD2. The junction had 4 bases not matched to a gene; V was cut back by 4 bases and J by 3 bases. CDR3 length: 14 residues. Germline CDR1 and CDR2: DFQATT and SNEGSKA (reference sequence). CDR3 sequence (DNA): TGCAGTGCTAAGGGCGGGGGGGTCTACAATGAGCAGTTCTTC. Translated: CSAKGGGVYNEQFF.

This rearrangement joins TRBV27 to TRBJ1-6, with D tentatively TRBD1 (5 bases). The germline V gene has CDR1 MNHEY and CDR2 SMNVEV (reference sequence). This CDR3 contains 19 residues. V dropped 8 bases and J dropped 6 bases, with 29 bases sitting between them. CDR3 protein: CASPLPRGIRVRPNSPLHF. CDR3 DNA: TGTGCCAGCCCTTTACCCCGGGGGATTAGAGTACGCCCTAATTCACCCCTCCACTTT.

This chain links TRBV2 with TRBJ2-2, with D uncertain. Germline assignment: CDR1 SNHLY and CDR2 FYNNEI. The CDR3 is 13 residues long. V dropped 7 bases and J dropped 7 bases, with 13 bases sitting between them. The CDR3 sequence: CASTLPAIGELFF. CDR3 in DNA: TGTGCCAGCACCCTGCCCGCGATCGGGGAGCTGTTTTTT.

V gene TRBV29-1 combines with J gene TRBJ1-1, with D perhaps TRBD1 (6 bases). CDR3 size: 13 residues. V was clipped by 6 bases and J by 0 bases, with 11 bases between them. CDR1 SQVTM and CDR2 ANQGSEA come from the germline V gene. CDR3 nucleotide sequence: TGCAGCGTCCAGAACAGGGTGAACACTGAAGCTTTCTTT. This codes for CSVQNRVNTEAFF.

This chain joins TRBV20-1 and TRBJ2-7; 8 bases are a match to TRBD1. CDR3 size: 15 residues. V gave up 2 bases and J gave up 2 bases; unmatched junction bases: 8. CDR1 and CDR2 (germline): DFQATT, SNEGSKA (reference sequence). DNA of the CDR3: TGCAGTGCTAGACCCCCAAGACAGGGGACCTACGAGCAGTACTTC. Its translation is CSARPPRQGTYEQYF.

V usage is TRBV3-1 and J usage is TRBJ2-3; TRBD2 matches at 10 bases. The CDR3 totals 18 residues. V gave up 1 base and J gave up 2 bases; unmatched junction bases: 9. The germline V gene encodes CDR1 LGHDT and CDR2 YNNKEL (reference sequence). The CDR3 bases are TGTGCCAGCAGCCAAGGGCATCTAGCGGGGGAACACACAGATACGCAGTATTTT. Encoded protein: CASSQGHLAGEHTDTQYF.

The V and J genes are TRBV29-1 and TRBJ1-2; D uncertain. CDR3 size: 13 residues. V was trimmed by 1 base and J by 2 bases, leaving 8 bases between them. Germline values: CDR1 SQVTM, CDR2 ANQGSEA. CDR3 sequence reads: CSVEGAVNYGYTF. The CDR3, as DNA: TGCAGCGTTGAAGGGGCAGTAAACTATGGCTACACCTTC.

This chain uses TRBV13 with TRBJ2-1; TRBD1 matches at 8 bases. The CDR3 is 17 residues long. Germline V gene sequence: CDR1 PRHDT, CDR2 FYEKMQ (reference sequence). After removal of 1 base from V and 0 bases from J, the junction contained 5 bases not matched to a gene. DNA of the CDR3: TGTGCCAGCAGCTTAGCCGGTGGACAGGGCTCCTACAATGAGCAGTTCTTC. Encoded protein: CASSLAGGQGSYNEQFF.

The genes are TRBV6-1 and TRBJ2-4, with 7 positions matching TRBD2. CDR1 is MNHNS and CDR2 is SASEGT in the germline V gene. Trimming at V came to 8 bases and at J to 3 bases, leaving 7 bases not matched to a gene. The length of the CDR3 is 14 residues. The DNA for the CDR3 is TGTGCCAGCCGGGGGGTCCCAGTCAAAAACATTCAGTACTTC. This sequence encodes CASRGVPVKNIQYF.

Of note for this clonotype: An end of the junction does not agree with germline; a read error may underlie this. The chain employs TRBV2 and TRBJ1-2; 9 bases fit TRBD1. This CDR3 region has 14 residues. Per the germline V gene, CDR1 is SNHLY and CDR2 is FYNNEI. Here the CDR3 DNA reads TGTGCCAGCAACTTGGGACAGGGTTGGTATGGCTACAACTTC. Translating it yields CASNLGQGWYGYNF. Looking up the rest from reference TRBV2 and TRBJ1-2 gives the full variable domain: EPEVTQTPSHQVTQMGQEVILRCVPISNHLYFYWYRQILGQKVEFLVSFYNNEISEKSEIFDDQFSVERPDGSNFTLKIRSTKLEDSAMYFCASNLGQGWYGYNFGSGTRLTVV.